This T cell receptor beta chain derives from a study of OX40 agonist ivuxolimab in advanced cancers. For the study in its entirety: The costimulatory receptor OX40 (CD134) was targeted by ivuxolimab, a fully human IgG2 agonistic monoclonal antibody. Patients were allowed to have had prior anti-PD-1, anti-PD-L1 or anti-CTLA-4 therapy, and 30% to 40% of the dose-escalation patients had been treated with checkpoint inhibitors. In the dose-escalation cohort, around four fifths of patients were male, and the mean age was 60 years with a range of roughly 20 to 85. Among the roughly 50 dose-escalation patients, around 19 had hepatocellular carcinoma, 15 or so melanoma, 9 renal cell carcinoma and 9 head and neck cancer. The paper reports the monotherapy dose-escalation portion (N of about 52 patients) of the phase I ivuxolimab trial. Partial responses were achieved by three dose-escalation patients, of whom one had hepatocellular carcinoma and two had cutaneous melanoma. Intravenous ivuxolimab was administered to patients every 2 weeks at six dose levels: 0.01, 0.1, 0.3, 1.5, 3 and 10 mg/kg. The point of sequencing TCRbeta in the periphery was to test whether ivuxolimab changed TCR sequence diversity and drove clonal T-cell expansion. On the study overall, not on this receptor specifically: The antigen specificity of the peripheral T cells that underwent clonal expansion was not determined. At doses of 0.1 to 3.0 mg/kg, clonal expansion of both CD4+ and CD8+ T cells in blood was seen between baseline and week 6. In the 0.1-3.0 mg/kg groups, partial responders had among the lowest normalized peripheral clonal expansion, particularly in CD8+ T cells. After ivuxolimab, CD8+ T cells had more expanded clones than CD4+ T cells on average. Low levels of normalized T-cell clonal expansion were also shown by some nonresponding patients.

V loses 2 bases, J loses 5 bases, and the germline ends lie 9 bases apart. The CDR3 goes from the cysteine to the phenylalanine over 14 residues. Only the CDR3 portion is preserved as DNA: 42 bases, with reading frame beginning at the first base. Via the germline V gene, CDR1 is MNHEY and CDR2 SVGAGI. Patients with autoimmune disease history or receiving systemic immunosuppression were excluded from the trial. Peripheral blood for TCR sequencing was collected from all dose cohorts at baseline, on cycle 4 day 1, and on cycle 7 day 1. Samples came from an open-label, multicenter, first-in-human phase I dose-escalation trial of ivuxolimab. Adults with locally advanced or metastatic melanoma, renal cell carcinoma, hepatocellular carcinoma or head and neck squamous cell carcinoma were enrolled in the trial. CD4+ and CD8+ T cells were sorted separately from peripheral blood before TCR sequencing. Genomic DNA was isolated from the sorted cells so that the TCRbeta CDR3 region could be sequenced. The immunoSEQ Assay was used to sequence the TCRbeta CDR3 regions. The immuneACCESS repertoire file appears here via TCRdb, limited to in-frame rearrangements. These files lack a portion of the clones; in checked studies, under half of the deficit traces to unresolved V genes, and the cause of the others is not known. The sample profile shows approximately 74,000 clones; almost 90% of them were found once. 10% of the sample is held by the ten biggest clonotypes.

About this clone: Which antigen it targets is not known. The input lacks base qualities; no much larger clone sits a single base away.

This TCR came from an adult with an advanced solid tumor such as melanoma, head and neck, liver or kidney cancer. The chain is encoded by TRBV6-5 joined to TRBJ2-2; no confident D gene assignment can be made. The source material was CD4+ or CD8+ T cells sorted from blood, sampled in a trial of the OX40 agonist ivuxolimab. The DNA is TGTGCCAGCAGTTACGGTCCTACTACCGGGGAGCTGTTTTTT. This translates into CASSYGPTTGELFF.